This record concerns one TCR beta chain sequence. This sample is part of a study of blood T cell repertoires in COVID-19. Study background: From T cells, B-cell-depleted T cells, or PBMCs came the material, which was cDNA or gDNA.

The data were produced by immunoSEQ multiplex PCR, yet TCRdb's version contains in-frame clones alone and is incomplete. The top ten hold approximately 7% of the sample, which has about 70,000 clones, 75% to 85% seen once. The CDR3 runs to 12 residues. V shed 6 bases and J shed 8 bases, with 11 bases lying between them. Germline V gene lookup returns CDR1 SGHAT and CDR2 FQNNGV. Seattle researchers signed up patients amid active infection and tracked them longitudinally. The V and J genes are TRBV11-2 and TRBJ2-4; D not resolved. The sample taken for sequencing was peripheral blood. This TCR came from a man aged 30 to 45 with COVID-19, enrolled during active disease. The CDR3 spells CASSTLGDIQYF. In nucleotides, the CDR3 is TGTGCCAGCAGTACCCTTGGAGACATTCAGTACTTC.